This T cell receptor beta chain was sequenced for a study of T cell clonotyping in hematopoietic cell transplantation (dated by TCRdb to about 2021). A note on the overall study: A total of more than 110 blood samples were gathered in the study from around 40 consecutive transplant recipients along with their related donors. Recruitment of patients ran from September 2015 to early 2017, and follow-up continued until late 2020 or until death. What the authors observed across the whole study: The sample size was limited and the cells went unsorted, which meant the CD4 and CD8 repertoire contributions could not be told apart. After transplant, TCR diversity in recipients dropped, and pathologically expanded clonotypes increased progressively from day 30 to day 180. Inverse Simpson Index values from donors and from recipients before transplant predicted broader TCR repertoire diversity after transplant. Overlap with donor repertoires was found for only a small fraction of recipient repertoires, with over 95% found to appear de novo at the given depth.

With the immunoSEQ assay, which is a bias-controlled multiplex PCR relying on V- and J-specific primers, TCR beta CDR3 regions were amplified from genomic DNA. In a second PCR step, the CDR3 amplicons were tagged with a proprietary barcode plus Illumina adapter sequences. An Illumina MiSeq instrument was used for sequencing of the CDR3 libraries. From the authors' description of their analysis: Export and quality control were performed with immunoSEQ Analyzer 3.0, and downstream analyses were performed with R Bioconductor and Immunarch. Repertoire metrics were calculated using only productive rearrangements within the normalized downsampled data set. In the normalized cohort, a clonotype counted as pathologically expanded if the clonotype was larger than 5 templates. The Inverse Simpson Index served as the measure of repertoire diversity. To capture all clonotypes, CMV-specificity analyses were performed on the non-normalized data set. TCRdb re-hosts the immuneACCESS table, in-frame sequences only. Its copies lack some clones; in the studies checked, an unresolved V gene accounts for under half of them, and the cause for the rest is not known. The V and J calls and clone size were taken over from that table, and D and trimming were inferred from the DNA. In all, the sample holds about 10,000 clones, and roughly 93% of those were seen once. More than 5.5% of the sample rests with the top ten.

The time point label for this specimen denotes: 100 days after allo-HCT. Blood from recipients was drawn about 28 days before transplant and again at days 30, 100 and 180 after transplant. Using Nuclei Lysis Solution, genomic DNA was extracted from unfractionated peripheral blood mononuclear cells that were either fresh or cryopreserved. The CDR3 numbers 15 residues from cysteine through phenylalanine. Only CDR3 DNA remains: 45 bases, in frame from the first base. According to the germline V gene, CDR1 reads SGHRS and CDR2 reads YFSETQ. Unmatched junction bases come to 6, with V trimmed by 2 bases and J by 2 bases. In regard to this clone: What this receptor recognizes is not known. One base away there is no much larger clone; base qualities are not given.

The origin of this receptor is a male patient aged 50 or older who had an allogeneic stem cell transplant from a related donor, so T cells may come from the graft donor. Some clones in this sample may be carry-over from other donors' samples. Sequenced material: PBMCs, taken 100 days after allogeneic stem cell transplant. Here the chain combines TRBV5-1 and TRBJ2-7; TRBD2 agrees with 8 junctional bases. CDR3 loop: CASSFSGGATYEQYF. The bases are TGCGCCAGCAGCTTTTCCGGGGGGGCGACCTACGAGCAGTACTTC.